This T cell receptor beta chain is drawn from a study of blood T cell repertoires in COVID-19. Patients at the Seattle site were enrolled during active infection and followed longitudinally. In the authors' methods: Amplification of reference gene primers provided the estimated nucleated cell counts. Here immunoSEQ multiplex PCR was the method, and the copy in TCRdb shows in-frame clones only, minus some. D and trimming were read from the DNA, whereas the V and J calls and clone size are those reported in that table. The data hold over 150,000 clones, with around 85% observed a single time. CDR1 and CDR2 (germline): SGHDN, FVKESK. V gave up 4 bases and J gave up 11 bases, with 17 bases separating them. The CDR3 length is 13 residues.

The chain combines TRBV14 with TRBJ1-1, with a possible D match to TRBD1 (6 bases). The specimen was peripheral blood. The TCR originated in a man between 60 and 75 years old with COVID-19, enrolled during active disease. As DNA, the CDR3 is TGTGCCAGCAGCCGGCGGCCAGGGCAGGGGGCTTTCTTT. As protein: CASSRRPGQGAFF.